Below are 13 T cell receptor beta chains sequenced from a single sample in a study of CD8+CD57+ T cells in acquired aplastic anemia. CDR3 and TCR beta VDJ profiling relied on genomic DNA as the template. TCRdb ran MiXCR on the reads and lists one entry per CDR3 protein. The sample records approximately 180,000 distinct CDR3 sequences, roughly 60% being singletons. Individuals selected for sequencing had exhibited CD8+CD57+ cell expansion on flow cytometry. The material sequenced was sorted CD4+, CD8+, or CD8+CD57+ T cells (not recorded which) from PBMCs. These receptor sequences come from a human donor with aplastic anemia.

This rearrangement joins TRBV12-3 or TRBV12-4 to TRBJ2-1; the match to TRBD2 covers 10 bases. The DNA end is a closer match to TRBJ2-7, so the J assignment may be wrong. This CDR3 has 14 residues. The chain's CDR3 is CASTPTSGPYEQYF. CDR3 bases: TGTGCCAGTACCCCGACTAGCGGGCCCTACGAGCAGTACTTC.

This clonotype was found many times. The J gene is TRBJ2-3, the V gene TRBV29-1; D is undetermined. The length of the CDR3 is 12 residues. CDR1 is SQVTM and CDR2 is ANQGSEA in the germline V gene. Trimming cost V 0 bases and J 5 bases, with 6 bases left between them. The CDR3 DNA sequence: TGCAGCGTTGAAGAAGAAGGAGATACGCAGTATTTT. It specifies CSVEEEGDTQYF.

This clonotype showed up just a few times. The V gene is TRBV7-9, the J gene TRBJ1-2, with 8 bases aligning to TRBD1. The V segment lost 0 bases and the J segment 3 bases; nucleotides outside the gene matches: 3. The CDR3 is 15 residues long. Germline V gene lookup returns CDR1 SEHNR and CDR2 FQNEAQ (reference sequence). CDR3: CASSLAGQGDYGYTF. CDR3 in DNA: TGTGCCAGCAGCTTAGCTGGACAGGGTGACTATGGCTACACCTTC. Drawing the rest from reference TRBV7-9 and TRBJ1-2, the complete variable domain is DTGVSQNPRHKITKRGQNVTFRCDPISEHNRLYWYRQTLGQGPEFLTYFQNEAQLEKSRLLSDRFSAERPKGSFSTLEIQRTEQGDSAMYLCASSLAGQGDYGYTFGSGTRLTVV.

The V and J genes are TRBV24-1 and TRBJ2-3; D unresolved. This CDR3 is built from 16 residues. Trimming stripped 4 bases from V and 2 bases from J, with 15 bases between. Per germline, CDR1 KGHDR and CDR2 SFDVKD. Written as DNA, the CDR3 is TGTGCCACCAGTGAGGCAGGAGCCACCGACACAGATACGCAGTATTTT. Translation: CATSEAGATDTDTQYF.

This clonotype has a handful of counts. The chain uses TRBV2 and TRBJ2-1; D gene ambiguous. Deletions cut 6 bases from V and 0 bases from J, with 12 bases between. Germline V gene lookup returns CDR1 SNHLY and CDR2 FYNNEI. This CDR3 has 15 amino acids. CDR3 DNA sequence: TGTGCCAGCAGCCCGCCCCCGAGCTCCTACAATGAGCAGTTCTTC. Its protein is CASSPPPSSYNEQFF.

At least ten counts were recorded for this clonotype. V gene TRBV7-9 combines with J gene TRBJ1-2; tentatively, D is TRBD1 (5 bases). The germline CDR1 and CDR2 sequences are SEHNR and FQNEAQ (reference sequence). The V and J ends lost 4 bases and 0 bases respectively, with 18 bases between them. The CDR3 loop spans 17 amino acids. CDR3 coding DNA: TGTGCCAGCAGCTCACCCCGGGGGTCCTACGCTAACTATGGCTACACCTTC. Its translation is CASSSPRGSYANYGYTF.

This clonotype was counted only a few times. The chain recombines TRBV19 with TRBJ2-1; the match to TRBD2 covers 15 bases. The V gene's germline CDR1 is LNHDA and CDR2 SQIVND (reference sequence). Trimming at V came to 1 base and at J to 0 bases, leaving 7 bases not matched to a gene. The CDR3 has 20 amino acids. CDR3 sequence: CASSIGVGTSGGLSYNEQFF. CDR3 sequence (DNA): TGTGCCAGTAGTATAGGGGTAGGGACTAGCGGGGGGCTCTCCTACAATGAGCAGTTCTTC.

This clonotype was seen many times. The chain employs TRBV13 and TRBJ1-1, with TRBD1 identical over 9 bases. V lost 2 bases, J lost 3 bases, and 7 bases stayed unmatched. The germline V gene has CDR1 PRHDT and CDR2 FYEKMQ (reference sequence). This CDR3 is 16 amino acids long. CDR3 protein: CASSLTGTGSDTEAFF. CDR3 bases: TGTGCCAGCAGCTTAACAGGGACAGGGAGTGACACTGAAGCTTTCTTT.

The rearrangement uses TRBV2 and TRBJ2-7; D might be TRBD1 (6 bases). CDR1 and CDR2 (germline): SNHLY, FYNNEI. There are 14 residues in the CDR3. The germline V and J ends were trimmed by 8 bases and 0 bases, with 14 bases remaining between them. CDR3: CASLKQGYSYEQYF. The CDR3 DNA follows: TGTGCCAGCCTTAAACAGGGCTACTCCTACGAGCAGTACTTC.

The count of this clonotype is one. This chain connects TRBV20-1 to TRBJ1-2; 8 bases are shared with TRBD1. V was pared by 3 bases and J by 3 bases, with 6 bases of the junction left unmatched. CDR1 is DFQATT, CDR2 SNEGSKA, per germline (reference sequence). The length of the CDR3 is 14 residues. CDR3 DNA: TGCAGTGCTAGGGACAGGGCCTGGGACTATGGCTACACCTTC. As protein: CSARDRAWDYGYTF.

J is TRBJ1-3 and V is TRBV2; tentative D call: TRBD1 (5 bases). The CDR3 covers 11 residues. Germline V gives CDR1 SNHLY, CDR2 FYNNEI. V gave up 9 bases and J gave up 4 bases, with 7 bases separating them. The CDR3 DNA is TGTGCCAGTCGGGGGGGAAACACCATATATTTT. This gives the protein CASRGGNTIYF.

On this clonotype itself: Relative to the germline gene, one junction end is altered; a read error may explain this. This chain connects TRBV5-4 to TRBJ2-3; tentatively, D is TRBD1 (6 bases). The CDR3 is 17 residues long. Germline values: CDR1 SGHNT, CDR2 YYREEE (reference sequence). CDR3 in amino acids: CASSSPGQPSSTDAQYF. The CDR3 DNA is TGTGCCAGCAGCTCACCGGGACAACCTTCATCCACAGATGCGCAGTATTTT.

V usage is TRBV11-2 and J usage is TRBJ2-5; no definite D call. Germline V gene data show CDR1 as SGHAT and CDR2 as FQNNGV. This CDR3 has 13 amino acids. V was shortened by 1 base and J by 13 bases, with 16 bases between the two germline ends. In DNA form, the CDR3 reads TGTGCCAGCAGCTTAGTGGCGGCTACCGCGCCGTACTTC. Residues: CASSLVAATAPYF.